This TCR beta chain was documented in a study of T cell repertoires in cytomegalovirus infection. Study overall: CMV infection plus the matching HLA type was flagged by public TCR beta signatures.

The V end was cut by 4 bases, the J end by 3 bases, with 15 bases between. This CDR3 contains 15 residues. This clonotype was picked up a small number of times. Antigen specificity is unknown. One entry per CDR3 protein, called by TCRdb with MiXCR from the reads. The sample includes roughly 920,000 distinct CDR3 sequences, 30% to 40% seen only once; the top ten take around 15%. Whole-study results and caveats: CMV carriers with the relevant HLA were identified by cumulative public TCR beta family frequency. Clonotypes of TCR beta that were HLA-C-restricted and CMV-specific dominated the ex vivo response.

The chain combines TRBV12-3 or TRBV12-4 with TRBJ1-2, with D possibly TRBD1 on 5 matching bases. This clonotype was sampled from a human donor in good health (CMV status not recorded). Some clones in this sample may be carry-over from other donors' samples. The sample was cultured CD8+ T cells from PBMCs, taken from culture after CMV antigen stimulation. CDR3 sequence: CASSYGGEGHYGYTF. CDR3 nucleotides: TGTGCCAGCAGTTATGGGGGGGAGGGTCACTATGGCTACACCTTC.